What follows describes a single T cell receptor (beta chain). No antigen is known for it. V was cut by 1 base and J by 7 bases, with 20 bases left in between. CDR1 is SGHRS and CDR2 is YFSETQ in the germline V gene. The CDR3 is 16 amino acids. This sample was taken from a study of T cell responses to AZD1222 COVID-19 vaccine. TCRdb's copy holds only in-frame clones and misses some; the assay was immunoSEQ multiplex PCR. The sample contains 85,000 to 130,000 clones, 75% to 90% of which appear only once. Study findings and constraints: Possibly, clonal diversity was underestimated; donors were largely white British and included more females. Just a handful of people given AZD1222 tested seropositive at baseline. The reported proportion of spike-specific TCRs targeting unmutated variant regions was nearly half.

Sequences were derived from peripheral blood, sampled on day 0 of AZD1222 vaccination. The chain recombines TRBV5-1 with TRBJ1-2, with D tentatively TRBD1 (5 bases). The clonotype comes from an adult in good health. In nucleotides, the CDR3 is TGCGCCAGCAGCTTGTCCCGGGACCCTGGAATAGCTGGCTACACCTTC. This gives the protein CASSLSRDPGIAGYTF. The full variable domain, with the rest looked up from reference TRBV5-1 and TRBJ1-2, is KAGVTQTPRYLIKTRGQQVTLSCSPISGHRSVSWYQQTPGQGLQFLFEYFSETQRNKGNFPGRFSGRQFSNSRSEMNVSTLELGDSALYLCASSLSRDPGIAGYTFGSGTRLTVV.